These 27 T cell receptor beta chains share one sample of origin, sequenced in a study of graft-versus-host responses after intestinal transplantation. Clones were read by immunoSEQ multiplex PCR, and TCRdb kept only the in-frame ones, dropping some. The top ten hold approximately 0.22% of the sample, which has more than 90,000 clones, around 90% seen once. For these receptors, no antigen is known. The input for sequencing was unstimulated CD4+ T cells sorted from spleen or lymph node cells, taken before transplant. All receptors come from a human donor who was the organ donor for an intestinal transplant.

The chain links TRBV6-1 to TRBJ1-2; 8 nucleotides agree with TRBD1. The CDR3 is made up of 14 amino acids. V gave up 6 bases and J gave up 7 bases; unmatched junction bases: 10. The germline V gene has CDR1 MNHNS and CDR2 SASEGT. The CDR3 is CASRVEDRAGGYTF. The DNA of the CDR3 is TGTGCCAGCAGAGTAGAGGACAGGGCGGGTGGCTACACCTTC.

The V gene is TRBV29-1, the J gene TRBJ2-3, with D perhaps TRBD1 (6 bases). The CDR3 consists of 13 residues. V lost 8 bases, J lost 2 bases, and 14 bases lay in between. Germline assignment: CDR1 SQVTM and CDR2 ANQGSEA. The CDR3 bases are TGCAGCTTTCTTGGACAGATCACAGATACGCAGTATTTT. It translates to CSFLGQITDTQYF.

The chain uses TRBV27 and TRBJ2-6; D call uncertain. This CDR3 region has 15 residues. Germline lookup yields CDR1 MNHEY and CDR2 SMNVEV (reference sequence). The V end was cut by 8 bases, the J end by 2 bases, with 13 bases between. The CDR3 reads CASSAPQAGANVLTF. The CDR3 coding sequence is TGTGCCAGCTCTGCCCCGCAAGCTGGGGCCAACGTCCTGACTTTC.

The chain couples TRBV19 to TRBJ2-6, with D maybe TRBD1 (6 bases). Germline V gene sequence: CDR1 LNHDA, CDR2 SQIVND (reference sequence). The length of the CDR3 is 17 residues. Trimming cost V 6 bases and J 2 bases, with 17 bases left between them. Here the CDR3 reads CASSIQQGSTGANVLTF. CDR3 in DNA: TGTGCCAGTAGCATACAACAGGGATCCACTGGGGCCAACGTCCTGACTTTC.

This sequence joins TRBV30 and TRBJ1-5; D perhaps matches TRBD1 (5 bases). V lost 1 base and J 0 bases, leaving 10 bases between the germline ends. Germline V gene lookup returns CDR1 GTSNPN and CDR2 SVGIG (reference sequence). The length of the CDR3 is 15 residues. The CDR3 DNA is TGTGCCTGGAGTGGCGGGACGTATAGCAATCAGCCCCAGCATTTT. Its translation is CAWSGGTYSNQPQHF.

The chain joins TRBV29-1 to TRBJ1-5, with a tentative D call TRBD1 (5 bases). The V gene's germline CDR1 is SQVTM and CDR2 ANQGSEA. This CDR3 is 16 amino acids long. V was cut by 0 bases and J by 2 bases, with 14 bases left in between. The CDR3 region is CSVEDRGTYRNQPQHF. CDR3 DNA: TGCAGCGTTGAAGATCGGGGGACTTACCGCAATCAGCCCCAGCATTTT.

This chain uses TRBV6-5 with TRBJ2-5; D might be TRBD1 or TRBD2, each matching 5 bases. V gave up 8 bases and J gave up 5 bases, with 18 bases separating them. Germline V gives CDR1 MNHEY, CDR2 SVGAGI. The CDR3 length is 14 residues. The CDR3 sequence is CASLGLAPAETQYF. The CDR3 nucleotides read TGTGCCAGCTTGGGGCTAGCCCCTGCGGAGACCCAGTACTTC.

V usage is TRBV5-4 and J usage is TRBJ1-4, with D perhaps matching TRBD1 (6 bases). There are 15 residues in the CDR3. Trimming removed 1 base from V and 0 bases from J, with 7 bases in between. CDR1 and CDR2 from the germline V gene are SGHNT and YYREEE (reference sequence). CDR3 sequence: CASSLPGATNEKLFF. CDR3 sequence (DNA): TGTGCCAGCAGCTTGCCAGGGGCAACTAATGAAAAACTGTTTTTT.

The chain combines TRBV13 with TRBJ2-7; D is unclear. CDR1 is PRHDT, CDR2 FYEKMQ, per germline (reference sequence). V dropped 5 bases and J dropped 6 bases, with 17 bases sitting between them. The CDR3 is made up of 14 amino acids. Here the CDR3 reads CASSPPLGALEQYF. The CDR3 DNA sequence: TGTGCCAGCAGCCCACCGTTGGGTGCGCTCGAGCAGTACTTC.

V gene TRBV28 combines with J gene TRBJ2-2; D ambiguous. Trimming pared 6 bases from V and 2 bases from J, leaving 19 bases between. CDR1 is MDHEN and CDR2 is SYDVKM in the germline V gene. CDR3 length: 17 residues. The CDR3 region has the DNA TGTGCCAGCAGCTCTCAGATCGTCTTCCCTAACACCGGGGAGCTGTTTTTT. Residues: CASSSQIVFPNTGELFF. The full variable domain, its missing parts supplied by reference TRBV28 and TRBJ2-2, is DVKVTQSSRYLVKRTGEKVFLECVQDMDHENMFWYRQDPGLGLRLIYFSYDVKMKEKGDIPEGYSVSREKKERFSLILESASTNQTSMYLCASSSQIVFPNTGELFFGEGSRLTVL.

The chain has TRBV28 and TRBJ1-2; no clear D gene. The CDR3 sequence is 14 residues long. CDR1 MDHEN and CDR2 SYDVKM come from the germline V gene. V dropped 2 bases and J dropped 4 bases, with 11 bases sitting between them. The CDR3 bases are TGTGCCAGCAGTTTACTTCTAGGGATCTATGGCTACACCTTC. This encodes CASSLLLGIYGYTF.

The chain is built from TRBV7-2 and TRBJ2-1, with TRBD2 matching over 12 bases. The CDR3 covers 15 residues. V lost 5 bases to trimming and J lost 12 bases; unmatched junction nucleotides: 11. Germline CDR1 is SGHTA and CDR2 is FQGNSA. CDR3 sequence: CASSPGGGTSGPQFF. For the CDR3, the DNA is TGTGCCAGCAGCCCGGGAGGCGGGACTAGCGGGCCGCAGTTCTTC.

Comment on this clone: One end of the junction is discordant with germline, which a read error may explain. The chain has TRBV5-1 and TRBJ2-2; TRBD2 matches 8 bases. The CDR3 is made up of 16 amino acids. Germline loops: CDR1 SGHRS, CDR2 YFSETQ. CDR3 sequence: CARSLAGGAWTGELFF. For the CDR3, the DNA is TGCGCCCGCAGCTTGGCCGGGGGGGCCTGGACCGGGGAGCTGTTTTTT.

CDR3 sequence (DNA): TGTGCCAGTACCCTGTCCTGGGACTCCTTTACGGAGACCCAGTACTTC. Its translation: CASTLSWDSFTETQYF. This chain connects TRBV19 to TRBJ2-5, with D possibly being TRBD2 (6 bases). V lost 7 bases and J lost 5, with 23 bases in between. The germline CDR1 and CDR2 sequences are LNHDA and SQIVND (reference sequence). The CDR3 spans 16 residues.

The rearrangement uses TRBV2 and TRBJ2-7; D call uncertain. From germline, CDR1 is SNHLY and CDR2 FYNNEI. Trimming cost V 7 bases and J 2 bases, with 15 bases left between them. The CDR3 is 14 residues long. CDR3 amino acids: CASKGSSSAYEQYF. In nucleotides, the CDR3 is TGTGCCAGCAAGGGTAGTAGCTCTGCCTACGAGCAGTACTTC.

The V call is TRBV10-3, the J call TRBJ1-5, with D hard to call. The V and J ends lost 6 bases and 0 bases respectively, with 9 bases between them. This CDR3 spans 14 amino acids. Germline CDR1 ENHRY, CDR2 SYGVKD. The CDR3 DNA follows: TGTGCCATCAGCGCCCACCCTAGCAATCAGCCCCAGCATTTT. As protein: CAISAHPSNQPQHF.

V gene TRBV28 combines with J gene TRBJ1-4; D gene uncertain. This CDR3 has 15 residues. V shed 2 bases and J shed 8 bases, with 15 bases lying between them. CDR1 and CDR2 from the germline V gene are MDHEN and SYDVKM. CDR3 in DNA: TGTGCCAGCAGTTTAGCCCCACTTGGAAGGGAAAAACTGTTTTTT. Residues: CASSLAPLGREKLFF.

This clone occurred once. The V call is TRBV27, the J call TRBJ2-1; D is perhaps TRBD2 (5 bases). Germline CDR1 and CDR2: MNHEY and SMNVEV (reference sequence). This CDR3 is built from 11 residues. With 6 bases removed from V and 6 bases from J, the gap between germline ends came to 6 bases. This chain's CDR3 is CASSRGNEQFF. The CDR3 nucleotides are TGTGCCAGCAGCCGGGGCAATGAGCAGTTCTTC.

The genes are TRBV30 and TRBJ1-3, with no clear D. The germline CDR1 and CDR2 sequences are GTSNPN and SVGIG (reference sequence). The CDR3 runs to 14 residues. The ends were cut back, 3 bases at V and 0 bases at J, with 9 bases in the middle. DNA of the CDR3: TGTGCCTGGAGGCCCCGGATCTCTGGAAACACCATATATTTT. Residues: CAWRPRISGNTIYF.

The CDR3 spells CASRLDGSYEKLFF. The CDR3 DNA sequence: TGTGCCAGCAGGTTAGACGGATCCTATGAAAAACTGTTTTTT. This sequence joins TRBV21-1 and TRBJ1-4. TRBV21-1 constitutes a pseudogene. The CDR3 covers 14 residues.

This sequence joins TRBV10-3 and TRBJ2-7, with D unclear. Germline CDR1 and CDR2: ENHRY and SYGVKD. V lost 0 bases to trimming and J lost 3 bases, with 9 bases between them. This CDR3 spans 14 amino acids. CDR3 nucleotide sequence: TGTGCCATCAGTGAGTCAGGTCAGTACTACGAGCAGTACTTC. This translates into CAISESGQYYEQYF.

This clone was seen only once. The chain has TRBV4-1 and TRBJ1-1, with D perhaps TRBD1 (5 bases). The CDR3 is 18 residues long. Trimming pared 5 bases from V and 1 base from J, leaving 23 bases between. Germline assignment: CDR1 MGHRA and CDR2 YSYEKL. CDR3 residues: CASSALGLQAPGNTEAFF. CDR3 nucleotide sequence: TGCGCCAGCAGCGCCTTGGGGTTACAGGCTCCCGGGAACACTGAAGCTTTCTTT.

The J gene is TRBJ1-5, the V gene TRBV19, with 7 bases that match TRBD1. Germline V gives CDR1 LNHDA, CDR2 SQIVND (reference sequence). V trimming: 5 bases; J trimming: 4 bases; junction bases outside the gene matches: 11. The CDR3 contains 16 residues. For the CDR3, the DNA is TGTGCCAGTAGTGTGGGACAGCTACGTAGGAATCAGCCCCAGCATTTT. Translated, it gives CASSVGQLRRNQPQHF.

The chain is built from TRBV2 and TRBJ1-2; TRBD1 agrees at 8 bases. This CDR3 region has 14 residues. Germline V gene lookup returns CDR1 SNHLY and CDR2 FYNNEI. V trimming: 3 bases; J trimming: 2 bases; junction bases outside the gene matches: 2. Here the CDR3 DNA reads TGTGCCAGCAGTGACAGGGGGCGGAACTATGGCTACACCTTC. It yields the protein CASSDRGRNYGYTF. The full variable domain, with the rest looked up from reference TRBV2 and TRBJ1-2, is EPEVTQTPSHQVTQMGQEVILRCVPISNHLYFYWYRQILGQKVEFLVSFYNNEISEKSEIFDDQFSVERPDGSNFTLKIRSTKLEDSAMYFCASSDRGRNYGYTFGSGTRLTVV.

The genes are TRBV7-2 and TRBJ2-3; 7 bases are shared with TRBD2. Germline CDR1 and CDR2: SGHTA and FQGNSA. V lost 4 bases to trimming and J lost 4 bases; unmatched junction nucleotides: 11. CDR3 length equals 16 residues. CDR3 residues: CASSSIAGPGADTQYF. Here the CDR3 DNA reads TGTGCCAGCAGCTCCATAGCGGGCCCCGGCGCAGATACGCAGTATTTT.

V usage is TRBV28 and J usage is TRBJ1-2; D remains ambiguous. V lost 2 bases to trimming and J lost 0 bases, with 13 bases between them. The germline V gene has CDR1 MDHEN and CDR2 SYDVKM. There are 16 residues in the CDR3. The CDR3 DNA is TGTGCCAGCAGTTTAGGACGGGTTTCCCCTAACTATGGCTACACCTTC. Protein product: CASSLGRVSPNYGYTF.

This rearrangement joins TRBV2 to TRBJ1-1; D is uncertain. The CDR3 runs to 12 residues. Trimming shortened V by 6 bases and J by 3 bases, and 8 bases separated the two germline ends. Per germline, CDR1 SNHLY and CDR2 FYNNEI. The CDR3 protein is CASSGRHTEAFF. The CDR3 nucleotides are TGTGCCAGCAGCGGTAGACACACTGAAGCTTTCTTT. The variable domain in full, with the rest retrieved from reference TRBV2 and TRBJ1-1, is EPEVTQTPSHQVTQMGQEVILRCVPISNHLYFYWYRQILGQKVEFLVSFYNNEISEKSEIFDDQFSVERPDGSNFTLKIRSTKLEDSAMYFCASSGRHTEAFFGQGTRLTVV.